A single TCR beta chain is shown here with its context. What it binds is unknown. The sample's treatment: roughly ten-day PBMC culture with coronavirus spike peptide pools or control peptides (ViraFEST assay). The data originate from a study of vaccination and CD4 T cells after COVID-19. Sequenced with the Oncomine TCR Beta short-read assay was DNA taken from cultured CD4+ T cells. TCRdb reanalysed the PCR reads using MiXCR and keeps one entry per CDR3 protein. The table includes about 21,000 distinct CDR3 sequences, approximately 48% detected once. Trimming left V 0 bases short and J 1 base short, with 9 bases between. The V gene's germline CDR1 is MNHEY and CDR2 SVGAGI. The CDR3 is 15 amino acids.

V usage is TRBV6-5 and J usage is TRBJ2-5; D is uncertain. The sequence was obtained from a human donor who had recovered from COVID-19. The source was CD4+ T cells from blood, cultured in vitro, collected after SARS-CoV-2 vaccination. The CDR3 DNA reads TGTGCCAGCAGTTACTCGTGGGCCTTCCAAGAGACCCAGTACTTC. Translating it yields CASSYSWAFQETQYF.